This T cell receptor (beta chain) was retrieved from a study of primary melanoma T cells and metastatic recurrence. A remark on this clone: The antigen remains unidentified.

Germline CDR1 is SGHNT and CDR2 is YENEEA. The CDR3 runs 15 residues. After removal of 3 bases from V and 3 bases from J, the junction contained 7 bases not matched to a gene. The study's findings and limits: The tumor T-cell fraction reportedly predicted progression-free survival independently of thickness, ulceration, mitotic rate and age. A tumor T-cell fraction above 20% appeared protective.

Clones were sequenced by immunoSEQ multiplex PCR, and TCRdb holds only the in-frame ones, with some missing. Of 150 to 160 clones in the sample, 82% were seen once. This receptor was obtained from a human donor with melanoma. The V and J genes are TRBV11-3 and TRBJ2-7, with 8 bases matching TRBD2. Sequencing was performed on melanoma tumor tissue. The CDR3 spells CASSFRGAGDYEQYF. The CDR3 coding sequence is TGTGCCAGCAGCTTCCGAGGAGCGGGGGACTACGAGCAGTACTTC. The full variable domain, rest sourced from reference TRBV11-3 and TRBJ2-7, is EAGVVQSPRYKIIEKKQPVAFWCNPISGHNTLYWYLQNLGQGPELLIRYENEEAVDDSQLPKDRFSAERLKGVDSTLKIQPAELGDSAVYLCASSFRGAGDYEQYFGPGTRLTVT.